This T cell receptor beta chain was documented in a study of T-cell memory formation after mild COVID-19. The study, taken as a whole, reports: Mostly located in CM and EM were contracting CD4+ clones, with contracting CD8+ clones located in EMRA.

The germline V gene encodes CDR1 DFQATT and CDR2 SNEGSKA (reference sequence). Trimming stripped 4 bases from V and 0 bases from J, with 9 bases between. The CDR3 contains 13 residues. Constant-segment-primed 5'RACE gave TCR alpha and TCR beta cDNA libraries with sample barcodes and UMIs. TCRdb recomputed calls from the 5' RACE reads with MiXCR, one row per CDR3 protein. This table has more than 250,000 distinct CDR3 sequences, 15% to 20% appearing once. This clonotype was seen a handful of times. What it binds is not known. The chain uses TRBV20-1 and TRBJ2-5; a possible D gene is TRBD2 (6 bases). Sequencing was performed on PBMCs or a T cell subset sorted from them (not recorded which). This clonotype originated in a young man who had mild COVID-19 (a few samples of this study predate the infection). Cell type and time point are not known. The CDR3 region is CSATLADQETQYF. CDR3 in DNA: TGCAGTGCTACCTTAGCGGACCAAGAGACCCAGTACTTC.